The rows below give T cell receptor beta chains drawn from one sample of a study of beta chain features in type 1 diabetes. The protocol was immunoSEQ multiplex PCR, while the TCRdb copy is restricted to in-frame clones and leaves out a portion. The sample yields approximately 150,000 clones, roughly 10% seen once. Sequencing was done on a sample of naive CD4+ T cells from blood. The receptor set was obtained from a man aged 18 to 29 in good health. The CDR3 runs from the conserved cysteine through the conserved F or W. D genes are given only for firm matches. Expanded clones are given a class, and other clones once, few, many or no size at all.

d_gene	abundance	v_gene	j_gene	CDR3aa	CDR3nt
-	-	TRBV4-3	TRBJ1-2	CASSQEGRGTNYGYTF	TGCGCCAGCAGCCAAGAGGGTCGAGGAACTAACTATGGCTACACCTTC
TRBD1	few	TRBV7-2	TRBJ1-5	CASSDRQGSNQPQHF	TGTGCCAGCAGCGATAGACAGGGAAGCAATCAGCCCCAGCATTTT
-	many	TRBV18	TRBJ2-5	CASSPPGRQETQYF	TGTGCCAGCTCACCACCGGGCAGGCAAGAGACCCAGTACTTC
-	-	TRBV19	TRBJ2-3	CAVTPGWGPDTQYF	TGTGCCGTAACCCCAGGGTGGGGCCCAGATACGCAGTATTTT
-	-	TRBV7-2	TRBJ2-1	CASSGQLGYEQFF	TGTGCCAGCAGCGGACAGCTCGGATATGAGCAGTTCTTC
-	few	TRBV27	TRBJ1-2	CASSLVYKNYGYTF	TGTGCCAGCAGTTTAGTTTACAAAAACTATGGCTACACCTTC
-	few	TRBV4-1	TRBJ1-2	CASSQDGADGIGYTF	TGCGCCAGCAGCCAAGATGGGGCAGATGGTATTGGCTACACCTTC
-	-	TRBV5-1	TRBJ2-2	CASTEVNTGELFF	TGCGCCAGCACAGAAGTGAACACCGGGGAGCTGTTTTTT
TRBD2	-	TRBV7-8	TRBJ2-5	CASSQGLAGIQETQYF	TGTGCCAGCAGCCAGGGGCTAGCGGGGATCCAAGAGACCCAGTACTTC
TRBD2	-	TRBV28	TRBJ2-1	CASTRSGGVYNEQFF	TGTGCCAGCACCAGATCGGGGGGGGTTTACAATGAGCAGTTCTTC
TRBD1	few	TRBV7-9	TRBJ1-2	CASSFGQGFDGYTF	TGTGCCAGCAGCTTCGGACAGGGGTTTGATGGCTACACCTTC
-	few	TRBV5-5	TRBJ1-3	CATSVSGNTIYF	TGTGCCACCTCGGTCTCTGGAAACACCATATATTTT
-	few	TRBV5-1	TRBJ1-6	CASSLDSGGSYNSPLHF	TGCGCCAGCAGCTTGGATTCCGGGGGCTCCTATAATTCACCCCTCCACTTT
-	few	TRBV7-2	TRBJ2-7	CASSGSSYEQYF	TGTGCCAGCAGCGGGAGCTCCTACGAGCAGTACTTC
-	few	TRBV7-9	TRBJ2-7	CASSSRQSGYEQYF	TGTGCCAGCAGCTCCAGACAGTCCGGCTACGAGCAGTACTTC
-	many	TRBV29-1	TRBJ2-7	CSAGDPTYEQYF	TGCAGCGCCGGGGATCCGACGTACGAGCAGTACTTC
-	-	TRBV19	TRBJ2-7	CASGRSEHVPYEQYF	TGTGCCAGTGGGAGGTCGGAACATGTTCCCTACGAGCAGTACTTC
-	-	TRBV6-5	TRBJ2-7	CASSQSLEQYF	TGTGCCAGCAGCCAGTCTCTCGAGCAGTACTTC
-	-	TRBV27	TRBJ2-4	CASSWRETKNIQYF	TGTGCCAGCAGTTGGAGAGAAACCAAAAACATTCAGTACTTC
TRBD1	few	TRBV9	TRBJ2-1	CASSDRGQGEGSYNEQFF	TGTGCCAGCAGCGACAGGGGACAGGGGGAGGGTAGTTACAATGAGCAGTTCTTC
-	-	TRBV7-2	TRBJ2-1	CASSRGGSSYNEQFF	TGTGCCAGCAGCCGAGGTGGTAGCTCCTACAATGAGCAGTTCTTC
-	few	TRBV9	TRBJ2-7	CASSVGSGSGELFYEQYF	TGTGCCAGCAGCGTAGGTTCGGGTTCGGGGGAACTATTCTACGAGCAGTACTTC
TRBD2	few	TRBV4-3	TRBJ2-2	CASTAWSGGAGELFF	TGCGCCAGCACCGCATGGAGCGGGGGGGCCGGGGAGCTGTTTTTT
-	few	TRBV6-1	TRBJ2-1	CASSDDNEQFF	TGTGCCAGCAGTGACGACAATGAGCAGTTCTTC
TRBD2	few	TRBV9	TRBJ2-2	CASSAGGSGRSGELFF	TGTGCCAGCAGCGCGGGGGGGAGCGGGCGCTCCGGGGAGCTGTTTTTT
-	-	TRBV30	TRBJ1-3	CAWNYDSVRGNTIYF	TGTGCCTGGAATTATGACAGCGTGCGTGGAAACACCATATATTTT
TRBD2	-	TRBV9	TRBJ2-2	CASSVVGREGTGELFF	TGTGCCAGCAGCGTAGTTGGCAGGGAGGGCACCGGGGAGCTGTTTTTT
-	-	TRBV10-3	TRBJ2-6	CATNPGTAAGANVLTF	TGTGCCACAAACCCCGGAACTGCGGCTGGGGCCAACGTCCTGACTTTC
TRBD2	few	TRBV7-2	TRBJ2-4	CASSLGRTGGSQYF	TGTGCCAGCAGCTTAGGGAGGACGGGGGGGAGTCAGTACTTC
-	-	TRBV7-2	TRBJ1-4	CASSADGGANEKLFF	TGTGCCAGCAGCGCAGACGGGGGAGCTAATGAAAAACTGTTTTTT
TRBD1	few	TRBV18	TRBJ2-6	CASSPWDSSANVLTF	TGTGCCAGCTCACCTTGGGACAGTAGCGCCAACGTCCTGACTTTC
TRBD2	-	TRBV6-5	TRBJ2-3	CASSLSGGMDTQYF	TGTGCCAGCAGTTTAAGCGGGGGGATGGATACGCAGTATTTT
-	few	TRBV7-2	TRBJ2-2	CASSPLTSLNTGELFF	TGTGCCAGCAGCCCCCTAACTAGCCTTAACACCGGGGAGCTGTTTTTT
TRBD2	few	TRBV6-6	TRBJ2-5	CATATSGGQETQYF	TGTGCCACAGCCACTAGCGGGGGACAAGAGACCCAGTACTTC
TRBD2	-	TRBV7-2	TRBJ2-7	CASSLAALAGGPGEQYF	TGTGCCAGCAGCTTAGCGGCTCTAGCGGGGGGGCCGGGGGAGCAGTACTTC
TRBD2	few	TRBV18	TRBJ2-7	CASSPRRGGSYEQYF	TGTGCCAGCTCACCACGCCGGGGGGGATCCTACGAGCAGTACTTC
TRBD1	-	TRBV15	TRBJ1-4	CATSRTGGPTNEKLFF	TGTGCCACCAGCAGGACAGGGGGCCCAACTAATGAAAAACTGTTTTTT
TRBD1	-	TRBV13	TRBJ2-3	CASSLGQGAQTDTQYF	TGTGCCAGCAGCTTAGGACAGGGGGCGCAAACAGATACGCAGTATTTT
TRBD2	-	TRBV5-1	TRBJ2-2	CASSWSGGPPTGELFF	TGCGCCAGCAGCTGGAGCGGGGGGCCTCCCACCGGGGAGCTGTTTTTT
-	-	TRBV5-6	TRBJ2-3	CASSLGGGGTDTQYF	TGTGCCAGCAGCTTGGGGGGCGGGGGCACAGATACGCAGTATTTT
-	-	TRBV19	TRBJ2-2	CASSWDSKRTGELFF	TGTGCCAGTAGTTGGGACTCTAAGAGGACCGGGGAGCTGTTTTTT
-	-	TRBV12-1	TRBJ2-7	CASSRAGASEDYEQYF	TGTGCCAGCAGCCGTGCGGGGGCTAGTGAGGACTACGAGCAGTACTTC
-	-	TRBV11-2	TRBJ2-5	CASSVGTYKTGETQYF	TGTGCCAGCAGCGTCGGGACATACAAGACGGGAGAGACCCAGTACTTC
-	many	TRBV23-1	TRBJ2-7	CASSHPLVHAYEQYF	TGCGCCAGCAGTCACCCGTTAGTCCACGCCTACGAGCAGTACTTC
TRBD1	few	TRBV5-4	TRBJ2-7	CASGDERQGGYEQYF	TGTGCCAGCGGGGACGAACGACAGGGGGGCTACGAGCAGTACTTC
TRBD1	-	TRBV2	TRBJ1-3	CASSEGQGAGNTIYF	TGTGCCAGCAGTGAGGGACAGGGGGCTGGAAACACCATATATTTT